These 21 T cell receptor beta chains were sequenced from one sample in a study of T-cell memory formation after mild COVID-19. Via MiXCR, TCRdb re-called the 5' RACE reads, giving one row per CDR3 protein. The table lists roughly 140,000 distinct CDR3 sequences, roughly 13% of them singletons. The sequenced material came from PBMCs or a T cell subset sorted from them (not recorded which). These receptors were taken from an adult woman who had mild COVID-19 (a few samples of this study predate the infection). Cell type and time point are not known.

This clonotype has a handful of counts. CDR3 residues: CASSTALHNEQFF. The CDR3 DNA follows: TGTGCCAGCAGCACGGCCCTGCACAATGAGCAGTTCTTC. This chain uses TRBV5-4 with TRBJ2-1, with no clear D. The germline CDR1 and CDR2 sequences are SGHNT and YYREEE (reference sequence). The CDR3 is made up of 13 amino acids. Trimming took 4 bases from V and 5 from J, leaving 10 bases between them.

This clonotype was counted a few times. The CDR3 DNA reads as TGTGCCAGCAACCGAGAACGTAATAGCGGGACAGGTTACAATGAGCAGTTCTTC. Translation: CASNRERNSGTGYNEQFF. The rearrangement links TRBV7-9 to TRBJ2-1; D may match TRBD1 or TRBD2 (8 bases each). Between the trimmed V and J ends, which lost 7 bases and 4 bases, there was a span of 26 bases. The CDR3 runs to 18 residues. Germline V gene lookup returns CDR1 SEHNR and CDR2 FQNEAQ (reference sequence).

The V call is TRBV24-1, the J call TRBJ2-1; 9 nucleotides match TRBD2. J gave up 5 bases and V 4 bases, and 20 bases lay outside the gene matches. The germline V gene encodes CDR1 KGHDR and CDR2 SFDVKD. This CDR3 has 20 residues. CDR3 in amino acids: CATSDGPGTERGVPDNEQFF. The CDR3 DNA reads TGTGCCACCAGTGACGGCCCTGGGACTGAGCGGGGGGTACCAGACAATGAGCAGTTCTTC.

This clonotype was counted between two and nine times. The rearrangement joins TRBV29-1 to TRBJ2-3; D may be TRBD1 or TRBD2 (5 bases each). V shed 5 bases and J shed 2 bases, with 11 bases lying between them. The CDR3 loop spans 13 amino acids. Germline values: CDR1 SQVTM, CDR2 ANQGSEA. The CDR3, as DNA: TGCAGCGTTCCCGGGACGAACACAGATACGCAGTATTTT. As protein: CSVPGTNTDTQYF.

This clonotype was seen only a few times. The rearrangement links TRBV10-3 to TRBJ2-5; D unresolved. V was cut by 3 bases and J by 5 bases, with 10 bases left in between. Germline CDR1 and CDR2: ENHRY and SYGVKD. CDR3 length: 13 amino acids. The DNA for the CDR3 is TGTGCCATCAGTGATTTAAGTGCGGAGACCCAGTACTTC. Translation gives CAISDLSAETQYF.

The chain employs TRBV5-4 and TRBJ2-3, with 9 positions matching TRBD2. This CDR3 contains 17 residues. Trimming took 0 bases from V and 2 from J; bases not matched to a gene: 7. Germline-derived CDR1 and CDR2 are SGHNT and YYREEE (reference sequence). DNA of the CDR3: TGTGCCAGCAGCTTGGCCGGTCTAGCGGGGCCCACAGATACGCAGTATTTT. Amino acids: CASSLAGLAGPTDTQYF. Complete variable domain (other parts from reference TRBV5-4 and TRBJ2-3): ETGVTQSPTHLIKTRGQQVTLRCSSQSGHNTVSWYQQALGQGPQFIFQYYREEENGRGNFPPRFSGLQFPNYSSELNVNALELDDSALYLCASSLAGLAGPTDTQYFGPGTRLTVL.

This clonotype turned up a few times. J is TRBJ2-7 and V is TRBV29-1, with D possibly matching TRBD1 (5 bases). The ends were cut back, 6 bases at V and 3 bases at J, with 9 bases in the middle. CDR1 is SQVTM, CDR2 ANQGSEA, per germline. There are 11 residues in the CDR3. CDR3 residues: CSVLDSYEQYF. The CDR3 region has the DNA TGCAGCGTCCTAGACAGCTACGAGCAGTACTTC.

This clonotype was detected a few times. The chain has TRBV7-2 and TRBJ1-2; TRBD1 is a possible D gene (5 bases). Germline-derived CDR1 and CDR2 are SGHTA and FQGNSA. Trimming took 5 bases from V and 4 from J, leaving 17 bases between them. The CDR3 sequence is 15 residues long. CDR3 sequence reads: CASSQTLLDSYGYTF. The CDR3, as DNA: TGTGCCAGCAGCCAGACCTTGCTTGACAGCTATGGCTACACCTTC.

This clonotype was recorded a few times. The V gene is TRBV15, the J gene TRBJ2-7; D unclear. Germline V CDR1 and CDR2: LNHNV, YYDKDF (reference sequence). There are 13 residues in the CDR3. Trimming shortened V by 4 bases and J by 1 base, and 8 bases separated the two germline ends. The CDR3 spells CATSKKGSYEQYF. The DNA of the CDR3 is TGTGCCACCAGCAAAAAGGGTTCCTACGAGCAGTACTTC. Complete variable domain (other parts from reference TRBV15 and TRBJ2-7): DAMVIQNPRYQVTQFGKPVTLSCSQTLNHNVMYWYQQKSSQAPKLLFHYYDKDFNNEADTPDNFQSRRPNTSFCFLDIRSPGLGDTAMYLCATSKKGSYEQYFGPGTRLTVT.

V is TRBV9 and J is TRBJ2-2, with D unclear. V was clipped by 0 bases and J by 7 bases, with 4 bases between them. The CDR3 is made up of 12 amino acids. Germline CDR1 is SGDLS and CDR2 is YYNGEE. The CDR3 here is CASSVGGGELFF. The CDR3 DNA is TGTGCCAGCAGCGTAGGCGGCGGGGAGCTGTTTTTT.

This clonotype qualifies as medium-sized. The J gene is TRBJ2-7, the V gene TRBV4-3, with 7 bases fitting TRBD1. This CDR3 contains 16 residues. J was trimmed by 3 bases and V by 4 bases; bases with no gene match: 12. Germline lookup yields CDR1 LGHNA and CDR2 YSLEER. DNA for the CDR3: TGCGCCAGCAGCCCACAGGGGACCCAGGTTATCTACGAGCAGTACTTC. Its translation: CASSPQGTQVIYEQYF.

The chain joins TRBV6-2 or TRBV6-3 to TRBJ2-5; 10 bases agree with TRBD2. V was pared by 6 bases and J by 5 bases, with 6 bases of the junction left unmatched. The CDR3 is made up of 14 amino acids. Germline V lookup: CDR1 MNHEY, CDR2 SVGEGT. The CDR3 loop is CASSRLAGGETQYF. CDR3 nucleotides: TGTGCCAGCAGCCGACTAGCGGGTGGGGAGACCCAGTACTTC.

This chain uses TRBV4-3 with TRBJ2-2; D is possibly TRBD2 (5 bases). The CDR3 spans 16 residues. V was pared by 4 bases and J by 7 bases, with 19 bases between. Germline V CDR1 and CDR2: LGHNA, YSLEER. CDR3 loop: CASSPVLFLEGGELFF. CDR3 nucleotide sequence: TGCGCCAGCAGCCCCGTTCTTTTCCTAGAGGGCGGGGAGCTGTTTTTT.

The rearrangement joins TRBV20-1 to TRBJ2-3, with D uncertain. V lost 2 bases to trimming and J lost 0 bases, with 12 bases between them. Germline CDR1 and CDR2: DFQATT and SNEGSKA (reference sequence). This CDR3 is built from 15 residues. This chain's CDR3 is CSARTQRTSTDTQYF. The CDR3 nucleotides are TGCAGTGCTAGAACGCAGAGAACTAGCACAGATACGCAGTATTTT.

This clonotype occurred a few times. This sequence joins TRBV18 and TRBJ2-7, with a tentative D call TRBD1 (6 bases). The V end was cut by 2 bases, the J end by 3 bases, with 11 bases between. The germline V gene encodes CDR1 KGHSH and CDR2 LQKENI. The CDR3 totals 14 residues. The CDR3 here is CASSPYRVLYEQYF. The CDR3 DNA sequence: TGTGCCAGCTCACCATACAGGGTACTCTACGAGCAGTACTTC.

The V call is TRBV18, the J call TRBJ2-3, with 8 bases identical to TRBD2. V dropped 0 bases and J dropped 1; count of bases not matched to a gene: 0. The length of the CDR3 is 15 residues. The V gene's germline CDR1 is KGHSH and CDR2 LQKENI. CDR3 sequence: CASSPPRGGTDTQYF. For the CDR3, the DNA is TGTGCCAGCTCACCACCGCGGGGGGGCACAGATACGCAGTATTTT.

This clonotype was found a few times. This chain connects TRBV29-1 to TRBJ1-2, with D possibly being TRBD1 (6 bases). Germline V gene lookup returns CDR1 SQVTM and CDR2 ANQGSEA. V lost 5 bases to trimming and J lost 8 bases, with 15 bases between them. This CDR3 spans 12 amino acids. The CDR3 DNA reads as TGCAGCGTTCAGGGGTCGGCATACGGCTACACCTTC. As protein: CSVQGSAYGYTF.

The V gene is TRBV12-3 or TRBV12-4, the J gene TRBJ2-5; TRBD1 agrees at 9 bases. The ends lost 5 bases at V and 5 bases at J; junction bases unmatched: 9. The CDR3 is 15 amino acids. CDR3 sequence (DNA): TGTGCCAGCAGTCACCTGGGACAGGGTCAGGAGACCCAGTACTTC. Amino acid sequence: CASSHLGQGQETQYF.

This clonotype was found once. V usage is TRBV25-1 and J usage is TRBJ1-2; D gene uncertain. Trimming removed 2 bases at V and 4 bases at J, with 11 bases between. The germline V gene has CDR1 MGHDK and CDR2 SYGVNS. This CDR3 comprises 14 residues. CDR3 amino acids: CASSEAFSPYGYTF. The CDR3 bases are TGTGCCAGCAGTGAAGCCTTCTCCCCCTATGGCTACACCTTC.

V and J are TRBV15 and TRBJ2-1; 11 bases map to TRBD2. The CDR3 extends over 19 amino acids. Germline V gives CDR1 LNHNV, CDR2 YYDKDF (reference sequence). J gave up 8 bases and V 0 bases, and 15 bases lay outside the gene matches. CDR3 sequence (DNA): TGTGCCACCAGCAGAGATGGCCTAGCGGGAGGACGGTTTATCGATGAGCAGTTCTTC. Protein: CATSRDGLAGGRFIDEQFF.

This clonotype came up a few times. This rearrangement joins TRBV6-2 or TRBV6-3 to TRBJ2-1, with 9 bases fitting TRBD2. V lost 0 bases and J lost 8; bases outside the gene matches: 11. The CDR3 sequence is 17 residues long. Germline CDR1 reads MNHEY; CDR2 reads SVGEGT. The CDR3 is CASSYSRTAGGGDEQFF. The CDR3 nucleotides are TGTGCCAGCAGTTACTCGAGAACAGCGGGAGGTGGGGATGAGCAGTTCTTC.